This TCR beta chain is from a study of T cell responses to AZD1222 COVID-19 vaccine. Regarding the study as a whole: Baseline seropositivity occurred in only 5 to 7 AZD1222 recipients. Elevations in Spike-specific TCR breadth and depth followed administration of two AZD1222 doses. There were repertoire samples only from the period after the peak T cell response.

The germline V gene encodes CDR1 SGHTA and CDR2 FQGNSA. The length of the CDR3 is 17 residues. Trimming cost V 4 bases and J 3 bases, with 22 bases left between them. As regards this clone: Its antigen is not identified.

Assay: immunoSEQ multiplex PCR; the TCRdb copy retains only in-frame clones and omits some. The profile shows more than 110,000 clones, around nine tenths of them singletons. This specimen consisted of peripheral blood, obtained on day 0 of AZD1222 vaccination. The TCR sequence derives from an adult in good health. This chain links TRBV7-2 with TRBJ2-7, with D possibly TRBD1 on 6 matching bases. The CDR3 loop reads CASSSFDRPYGHYEQYF. Here the CDR3 DNA reads TGTGCCAGCAGCTCCTTCGACAGGCCATACGGACACTACGAGCAGTACTTC.